The present T cell receptor beta chain was sequenced within a study of blood T cells in healthy people across ages. Germline loops: CDR1 SGHAT, CDR2 FQNNGV. The V and J ends lost 4 bases and 9 bases respectively, with 4 bases between them. The CDR3 runs 11 residues. Study conclusions and caveats: Changes in expanded clonotypes were possibly confounded, as the CMV status of donors was unknown. Diversity estimates drawn from one million T cells were deemed underestimates.

Alongside a J-beta primer mix, a sample-barcoded 5' primer served in a second PCR lasting roughly 6 to 11 cycles. The template-switch adaptor was a 5' adaptor with 12 random nucleotides. It tagged each cDNA molecule. Using its own MiXCR run on the 5' RACE reads, TCRdb lists one record per CDR3 protein. The table lists roughly 1 million distinct CDR3 sequences, approximately 25% of them singletons. In the case of this clonotype: Its antigen is not known.

These data also featured in a second study, about T cells of mothers and their children.

Sequenced: blood. The TCR was taken from a girl aged 2 to 10 in good health. This sequence joins TRBV11-2 and TRBJ1-6; D is unclear. CDR3 DNA: TGTGCCAGCAGCTGGGGTTCACCCCTCCACTTT. Its translation: CASSWGSPLHF.